This entry features one T cell receptor beta chain sequence. Using immunoSEQ multiplex PCR, the repertoire was profiled, and TCRdb retains in-frame clones only, with some absent. This table has 100,000 to 150,000 clones, about 80% appearing once. The record originates from a study of identifying expanded T cells in peripheral blood. Trimming pared 0 bases from V and 10 bases from J, leaving 15 bases between. The CDR3 has 14 amino acids. Germline V CDR1 and CDR2: MNHEY, SMNVEV (reference sequence). This receptor was taken from a person aged 18-70 years in good health. The sample comprised blood. This sequence joins TRBV27 and TRBJ1-1; no definite D call. This CDR3 reads CASSLSGSPSGAFF. CDR3 nucleotide sequence: TGTGCCAGCAGTTTATCGGGAAGCCCCAGTGGAGCTTTCTTT.